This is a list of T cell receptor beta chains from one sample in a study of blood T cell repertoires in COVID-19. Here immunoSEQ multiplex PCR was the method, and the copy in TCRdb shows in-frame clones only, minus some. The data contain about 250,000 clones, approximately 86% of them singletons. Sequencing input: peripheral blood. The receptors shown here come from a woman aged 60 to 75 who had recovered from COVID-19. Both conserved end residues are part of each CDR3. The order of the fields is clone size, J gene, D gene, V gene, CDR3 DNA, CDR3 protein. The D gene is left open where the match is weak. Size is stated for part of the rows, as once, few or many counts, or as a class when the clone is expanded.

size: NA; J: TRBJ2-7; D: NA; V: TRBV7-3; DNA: TGTGCCAGCAGCCACGGGATTTGGGGGGACGAGCAGTACTTC; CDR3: CASSHGIWGDEQYF
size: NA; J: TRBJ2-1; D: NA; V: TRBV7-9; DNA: TGTGCCAGCAGCTGGCAGGGGACGGTGGATGAGCAGTTCTTC; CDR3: CASSWQGTVDEQFF
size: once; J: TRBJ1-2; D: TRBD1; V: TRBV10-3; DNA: TGTGCCATCACCAGGACAGGCGTCTCGGGCGGCTACACCTTC; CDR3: CAITRTGVSGGYTF
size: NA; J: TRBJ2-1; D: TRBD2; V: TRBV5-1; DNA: TGCGCCAGCAGCTTGAATTCGGGGGGTTCCTACAATGAGCAGTTCTTC; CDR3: CASSLNSGGSYNEQFF
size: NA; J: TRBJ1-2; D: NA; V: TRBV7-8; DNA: TGTGCCAGCAGCTTATCTGAGACTGTGTATGGCTACACCTTC; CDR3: CASSLSETVYGYTF
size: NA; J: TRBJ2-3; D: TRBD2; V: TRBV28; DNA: TGTGCCAGCAATCCTGATAAGACTAGCGCTCCTAGCACAGATACGCAGTATTTT; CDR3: CASNPDKTSAPSTDTQYF
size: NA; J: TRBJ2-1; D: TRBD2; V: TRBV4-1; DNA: TGCGCCAGCAGCCAAGATTTCGCTAGCGGGGGGGGATGGTCCTACAATGAGCAGTTCTTC; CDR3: CASSQDFASGGGWSYNEQFF
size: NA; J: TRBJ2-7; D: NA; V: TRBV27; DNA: TGTGCCAGCAGTTCCCTAGGCGTCTCCTACGAGCAGTACTTC; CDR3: CASSSLGVSYEQYF
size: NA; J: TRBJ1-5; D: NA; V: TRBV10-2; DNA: TGCGCCAGCAGTGGAGTAGGCAGGGGTGCGGATCAGCCCCAGCATTTT; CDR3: CASSGVGRGADQPQHF
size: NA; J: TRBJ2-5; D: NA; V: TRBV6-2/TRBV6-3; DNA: TGTGCCAGCAGTTACGGACAGCAAGAGACCCAGTACTTC; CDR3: CASSYGQQETQYF
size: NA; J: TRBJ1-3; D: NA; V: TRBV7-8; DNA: TGTGCCAGCAGCCTCCTCCAATACTACTCTGGAAACACCATATATTTT; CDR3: CASSLLQYYSGNTIYF
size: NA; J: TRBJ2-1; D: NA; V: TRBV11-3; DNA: TGTGCCAGCAGTCAGGGCAATGAGCAGTTCTTC; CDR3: CASSQGNEQFF
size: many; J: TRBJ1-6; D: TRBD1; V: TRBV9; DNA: TGTGCCAGCAGCGTAGGGGACAGGGGGCCCAGCTCCTATAATTCACCCCTCCACTTT; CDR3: CASSVGDRGPSSYNSPLHF
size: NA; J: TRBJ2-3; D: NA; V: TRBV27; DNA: TGTGCCAGCAGTACTTTCCCCACAGATACGCAGTATTTT; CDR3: CASSTFPTDTQYF
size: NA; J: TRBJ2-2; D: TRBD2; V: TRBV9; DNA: TGTGCCAGCAGCGTAGTGCGGGGGGGCACCGGGGAGCTGTTTTTT; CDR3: CASSVVRGGTGELFF
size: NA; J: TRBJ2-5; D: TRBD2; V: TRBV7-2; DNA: TGTGCCAGCAGCTTTCGGACTAGCGCTGAGACCCAGTACTTC; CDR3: CASSFRTSAETQYF